The 27 T cell receptor beta chains below all came from one sample that was sequenced in a study of tumor T cells in aggressive B-cell lymphoma. Generated by immunoSEQ multiplex PCR, the TCRdb table keeps only in-frame clones and is missing some. The profile shows approximately 12,000 clones, about 91% of them singletons. Source material: tumor tissue. These receptors were obtained from an adult with diffuse large B cell lymphoma.

The V and J genes are TRBV5-1 and TRBJ1-1; D possibly corresponds to TRBD1 (5 bases). The CDR3 has 17 amino acids. Germline V gene sequence: CDR1 SGHRS, CDR2 YFSETQ. V lost 6 bases, J lost 0 bases, and 21 bases lay in between. In DNA form, the CDR3 reads TGCGCCAGCACCCCGGGGGTGTTGCTGGGCATGAACACTGAAGCTTTCTTT. Its protein product is CASTPGVLLGMNTEAFF.

The chain couples TRBV6-6 to TRBJ1-5, with D maybe TRBD1 (5 bases). There are 14 residues in the CDR3. Germline CDR1 and CDR2: MNHNY and SVGAGI (reference sequence). Trimming removed 6 bases at V and 2 bases at J, with 11 bases between. DNA for the CDR3: TGTGCCAGCAGGGATACAGGAGGCAATCAGCCCCAGCATTTT. This translates into CASRDTGGNQPQHF.

The chain links TRBV7-9 to TRBJ1-4; D call uncertain. Trimming took 4 bases from V and 6 from J, leaving 15 bases between them. The CDR3 extends over 15 amino acids. The V gene's germline CDR1 is SEHNR and CDR2 FQNEAQ (reference sequence). The CDR3: CASSSVVDGDEKLFF. CDR3 nucleotides: TGTGCCAGCAGCTCAGTGGTGGACGGGGATGAAAAACTGTTTTTT.

The chain joins TRBV20-1 to TRBJ1-1; possibly TRBD1 for D (5 bases). This CDR3 has 11 residues. Trimming cost V 6 bases and J 5 bases, with 10 bases left between them. Germline assignment: CDR1 DFQATT and CDR2 SNEGSKA (reference sequence). The chain's CDR3 is CSAGHGTEAFF. CDR3 DNA sequence: TGCAGTGCCGGACACGGAACTGAAGCTTTCTTT.

The rearrangement uses TRBV7-6 and TRBJ2-7; TRBD1 matches at 12 bases. V lost 5 bases, J lost 2 bases, and 10 bases stayed unmatched. The CDR3 is 17 residues long. Germline values: CDR1 SGHVS, CDR2 FNYEAQ. DNA for the CDR3: TGTGCCAGCAGCGTAGGCGTGGGGACAGGGGGCGCCTACGAGCAGTACTTC. Translated: CASSVGVGTGGAYEQYF.

This clone was recorded once. The chain uses TRBV7-9 and TRBJ1-2, with D possibly matching TRBD1 (5 bases). Trimming cost V 1 base and J 0 bases, with 15 bases left between them. This CDR3 region has 17 residues. Germline CDR1 and CDR2: SEHNR and FQNEAQ (reference sequence). CDR3 bases: TGTGCCAGCAGCTTAGATATCCGGGGGACGGCTAACTATGGCTACACCTTC. This gives the protein CASSLDIRGTANYGYTF.

V usage is TRBV6-1 and J usage is TRBJ2-7; weak D call: TRBD1 (6 bases). V dropped 11 bases and J dropped 2 bases, with 16 bases sitting between them. Germline values: CDR1 MNHNS, CDR2 SASEGT. This CDR3 is 13 amino acids long. CDR3 sequence: CAGADSTAYEQYF. CDR3 DNA: TGTGCCGGGGCGGACAGTACCGCCTACGAGCAGTACTTC.

The rearrangement joins TRBV7-2 to TRBJ2-7, with 8 bases that match TRBD1. This CDR3 is built from 15 residues. The ends lost 3 bases at V and 0 bases at J; junction bases unmatched: 4. The V gene's germline CDR1 is SGHTA and CDR2 FQGNSA. The CDR3 loop is CASSFPGQGSYEQYF. CDR3 DNA sequence: TGTGCCAGCAGCTTCCCTGGACAGGGCTCCTACGAGCAGTACTTC.

This chain joins TRBV2 and TRBJ2-2; unclear D gene. V lost 2 bases and J 0 bases, leaving 10 bases between the germline ends. Germline CDR1 reads SNHLY; CDR2 reads FYNNEI. The CDR3 has 16 residues. CDR3 sequence reads: CASSERKTTNTGELFF. CDR3 DNA: TGTGCCAGCAGTGAACGAAAGACAACGAACACCGGGGAGCTGTTTTTT.

The chain joins TRBV28 to TRBJ1-3, with D possibly TRBD1 on 6 matching bases. Germline loops: CDR1 MDHEN, CDR2 SYDVKM. V was clipped by 7 bases and J by 0 bases, with 16 bases between them. The CDR3 is made up of 16 amino acids. CDR3 DNA sequence: TGTGCCAGCACCCCCCGTGGGGGCTTCTCTGGAAACACCATATATTTT. This codes for CASTPRGGFSGNTIYF.

The CDR3 spells CSVRQGAAGELFF. CDR3 sequence (DNA): TGCAGCGTACGACAGGGGGCGGCCGGGGAGCTGTTTTTT. The chain combines TRBV29-1 with TRBJ2-2; 10 nucleotides align to TRBD1. This CDR3 has 13 amino acids. V lost 6 bases, J lost 6 bases, and 4 bases stayed unmatched. Germline V lookup: CDR1 SQVTM, CDR2 ANQGSEA.

The chain couples TRBV6-6 to TRBJ2-2, with 10 bases that match TRBD2. The CDR3 is 14 residues long. With V trimmed by 5 bases and J by 6 bases, 3 bases remained unmatched. Germline CDR1 is MNHNY and CDR2 is SVGAGI (reference sequence). Here the CDR3 reads CASSELAGAGELFF. The CDR3 DNA reads as TGTGCCAGCAGTGAGCTAGCGGGAGCCGGGGAGCTGTTTTTT.

This chain connects TRBV18 to TRBJ2-2; D not certain. Per germline, CDR1 KGHSH and CDR2 LQKENI. The ends were cut back, 2 bases at V and 0 bases at J, with 13 bases in the middle. The CDR3 covers 17 residues. In DNA, the CDR3 is TGTGCCAGCTCACCAAGGCGTCCGAGCGCGAACACCGGGGAGCTGTTTTTT. It codes for CASSPRRPSANTGELFF.

The chain combines TRBV7-8 with TRBJ1-5; no clear D gene. The CDR3 contains 14 residues. Germline lookup yields CDR1 SGHVS and CDR2 FQNEAQ. V gave up 4 bases and J gave up 3 bases, with 10 bases separating them. The CDR3 region has the DNA TGTGCCAGCAGCTCCCGACACTTCAATCAGCCCCAGCATTTT. Protein product: CASSSRHFNQPQHF.

The gene calls are TRBV28 and TRBJ2-7; unclear D gene. The CDR3 totals 15 residues. Between the trimmed V and J ends, which lost 7 bases and 4 bases, there was a span of 20 bases. Germline CDR1 is MDHEN and CDR2 is SYDVKM. The CDR3 loop reads CASTIRPLGAYEQYF. The DNA for the CDR3 is TGTGCCAGCACCATTCGCCCTCTTGGAGCTTACGAGCAGTACTTC.

The chain combines TRBV19 with TRBJ2-7; TRBD1 is a possible D gene (7 bases). V was cut by 6 bases and J by 4 bases, with 19 bases left in between. The CDR3 length is 15 residues. Germline lookup yields CDR1 LNHDA and CDR2 SQIVND (reference sequence). The CDR3 reads CASSSTGQAGYEQYF. The CDR3 DNA reads as TGTGCCAGTAGCTCAACCGGACAGGCGGGATACGAGCAGTACTTC. Filled out from reference TRBV19 and TRBJ2-7, the complete variable domain reads DGGITQSPKYLFRKEGQNVTLSCEQNLNHDAMYWYRQDPGQGLRLIYYSQIVNDFQKGDIAEGYSVSREKKESFPLTVTSAQKNPTAFYLCASSSTGQAGYEQYFGPGTRLTVT.

CDR3 amino acids: CASSFFMNTEAFF. DNA of the CDR3: TGTGCCAGCAGCTTTTTTATGAACACTGAAGCTTTCTTT. V is TRBV7-8 and J is TRBJ1-1; no clear D gene. V shed 3 bases and J shed 0 bases, with 5 bases lying between them. Germline lookup yields CDR1 SGHVS and CDR2 FQNEAQ. This CDR3 region has 13 residues.

The chain carries TRBV6-6 and TRBJ2-2; D is unresolved. The germline gives CDR1 MNHNY, CDR2 SVGAGI (reference sequence). The CDR3 has 11 residues. V was pared by 6 bases and J by 4 bases, with 3 bases between. This CDR3 is CASSSTGELFF. In DNA form, the CDR3 reads TGTGCCAGCAGCTCCACCGGGGAGCTGTTTTTT.

V is TRBV5-1 and J is TRBJ2-7, with 10 bases that match TRBD1. Germline CDR1 is SGHRS and CDR2 is YFSETQ. CDR3 length: 16 residues. V lost 1 base to trimming and J lost 2 bases; unmatched junction nucleotides: 6. For the CDR3, the DNA is TGCGCCAGCAGCTTGTTGCCGGGACAGGGGACCTACGAGCAGTACTTC. Translated: CASSLLPGQGTYEQYF.

J is TRBJ2-2 and V is TRBV6-1, with D tentatively TRBD1 (5 bases). Trimming took 11 bases from V and 4 from J, leaving 11 bases between them. There are 12 residues in the CDR3. The germline V gene encodes CDR1 MNHNS and CDR2 SASEGT. This CDR3 reads CAARQLTGELFF. The CDR3 nucleotides read TGTGCCGCTAGACAGCTCACCGGGGAGCTGTTTTTT.

The chain has TRBV7-9 and TRBJ2-7; 7 nucleotides align to TRBD1. Trimming removed 5 bases from V and 2 bases from J; junction bases left unmatched: 15. The germline V gene encodes CDR1 SEHNR and CDR2 FQNEAQ (reference sequence). The CDR3 contains 17 residues. CDR3 nucleotides: TGTGCCAGCAGCGAATGGGACAGCAAAGAAAAGACCTACGAGCAGTACTTC. It translates to CASSEWDSKEKTYEQYF.

J is TRBJ2-3 and V is TRBV7-9; D gene unclear. CDR1 and CDR2 from the germline V gene are SEHNR and FQNEAQ (reference sequence). CDR3 length: 15 amino acids. The ends were cut back, 1 base at V and 1 base at J, with 9 bases in the middle. CDR3 protein: CASSLGLAGTDTQYF. The CDR3 DNA is TGTGCCAGCAGCTTAGGGCTCGCCGGCACAGATACGCAGTATTTT.

This chain joins TRBV19 and TRBJ1-2, with no clear D. Trimming removed 7 bases from V and 1 base from J, with 13 bases in between. CDR3 size: 14 residues. Germline CDR1 LNHDA, CDR2 SQIVND (reference sequence). CDR3 nucleotides: TGTGCCAGTATTAATCATGGAGTTAACTATGGCTACACCTTC. Protein: CASINHGVNYGYTF.

This chain uses TRBV7-9 with TRBJ2-2; 11 bases fit TRBD1. CDR3 length: 18 amino acids. The germline CDR1 and CDR2 sequences are SEHNR and FQNEAQ (reference sequence). Unmatched junction bases numbered 12, after V lost 4 bases and J lost 5 bases. CDR3 protein: CASSSWTGGARKTGELFF. The CDR3 DNA follows: TGTGCCAGCAGCTCCTGGACAGGGGGCGCACGAAAAACCGGGGAGCTGTTTTTT.

The rearrangement links TRBV7-9 to TRBJ2-7; 7 nucleotides agree with TRBD2. This CDR3 region has 16 residues. With V trimmed by 4 bases and J by 2 bases, 11 bases remained unmatched. Germline CDR1 SEHNR, CDR2 FQNEAQ (reference sequence). DNA of the CDR3: TGTGCCAGCAGCTCCCCGGGCGGCGGGAGCCCCTACGAGCAGTACTTC. It yields the protein CASSSPGGGSPYEQYF.

The CDR3 DNA is TGCGCCAGCAGCTTGAACAGGGGGGGTTCCTACGAGCAGTACTTC. This gives the protein CASSLNRGGSYEQYF. The chain links TRBV5-1 to TRBJ2-7; maybe TRBD1 (8 bases). The V and J ends lost 1 base and 1 base respectively, with 12 bases between them. The CDR3 is 15 amino acids. Germline-derived CDR1 and CDR2 are SGHRS and YFSETQ.

The chain combines TRBV7-9 with TRBJ1-2; the D is unclear. The CDR3 is 13 amino acids. Deletions cut 1 base from V and 2 bases from J, with 5 bases between. Germline values: CDR1 SEHNR, CDR2 FQNEAQ (reference sequence). CDR3 nucleotide sequence: TGTGCCAGCAGCTTAGGACTGAACTATGGCTACACCTTC. Amino acid sequence: CASSLGLNYGYTF.